This T cell receptor (beta chain) was identified in a study of Ad26.COV2.S vaccination and SARS-CoV-2 variants. Study observations and caveats: Spike-specific CD8+ and CD4+ T cell responses reportedly showed substantial breadth after vaccination. People who got the vaccine or the placebo had similar non-spike TCR breadth.

Clones were read by immunoSEQ multiplex PCR, and TCRdb kept only the in-frame ones, dropping some. This sample has some 190,000 clones; approximately 90% occur once, and the top ten carry approximately 6%. Notes on this clone: As yet, its antigen is unknown.

The source material was peripheral blood, sampled after recovery from COVID-19. The source is a human donor who had recovered from COVID-19.

The CDR3 spells CASSLMGAGFSEAFF. The CDR3, as DNA: TGTGCCAGCAGTTTAATGGGGGCTGGCTTCAGCGAAGCTTTCTTT. The V gene is TRBV27, the J gene TRBJ1-1; D may be TRBD1 (6 bases). The CDR3 has 15 amino acids. V lost 2 bases, J lost 8 bases, and 18 bases lay in between. Germline CDR1 is MNHEY and CDR2 is SMNVEV (reference sequence).